This TCR beta chain was captured in a study of blood T cell repertoires in COVID-19. The CDR3 is 15 amino acids. Germline CDR1 and CDR2: SGHAT and FQNNGV. V was cut by 2 bases and J by 5 bases, with 12 bases left in between. Sequencing was performed with immunoSEQ multiplex PCR; in TCRdb, only in-frame clones are kept and a portion is missing. This repertoire shows 180,000 or so clones, approximately 90% found once; its top ten account for roughly 3.7%. The chain joins TRBV11-2 to TRBJ1-4, with D unclear. The sequence was obtained from a woman in her twenties or thirties with acute or convalescent COVID-19. The material sequenced was peripheral blood. This CDR3 is CASSLRIAGNEKLFF. As DNA, the CDR3 is TGTGCCAGCAGCTTACGCATCGCGGGCAATGAAAAACTGTTTTTT.